Below, 31 T cell receptor beta chains from the same sample are listed, as sequenced in a study of tumor-infiltrating lymphocytes in primary liver carcinoma. Taking roughly 18-32 mg of unsorted bulk tissue, the authors co-extracted RNA and DNA. TCR beta cDNA was prepared out of around 460 ng total RNA by means of a constant-region primer. Researchers made the TCR beta libraries by running three nested multiplex PCR rounds with slightly modified ARM-PCR. The two initial PCR rounds, around 11 cycles each, used TRBV1-TRBV30 forward and C-beta reverse primers. Each CDR3 protein gets one entry after TCRdb re-called the multiplex PCR reads with MiXCR. The sample carries 80,000 to 100,000 distinct CDR3 sequences, 55% to 75% recorded once. The specimen sequenced was tumor-adjacent normal liver tissue. Every receptor here comes from a man aged 40-50 years with primary liver carcinoma and hepatitis B virus infection.

This clonotype was seen once. Compared with germline, one end of the junction differs, possibly owing to a read error. The chain joins TRBV6-1 to TRBJ1-4; D gene uncertain. There are 13 residues in the CDR3. Germline CDR1 and CDR2: MNHNS and SASEGT. The CDR3 DNA sequence: TGCGCCAGCAGAACAGCGTATAATGTAAAACTGTTTTTT. Its protein product is CASRTAYNVKLFF.

The chain employs TRBV15 and TRBJ2-1; D possibly corresponds to TRBD1 (6 bases). The V end lost 0 bases, the J end lost 8 bases, and 11 bases lay between the germline ends. This CDR3 region has 14 residues. Germline V gene sequence: CDR1 LNHNV, CDR2 YYDKDF (reference sequence). The CDR3 spells CATSRDLQGYEQFF. The CDR3 DNA reads as TGTGCCACCAGCAGAGATCTACAGGGCTATGAGCAGTTCTTC.

This clonotype has a handful of counts. V and J are TRBV28 and TRBJ2-5; maybe TRBD1 (5 bases). In germline, CDR1 is MDHEN, CDR2 SYDVKM. The CDR3 is made up of 12 amino acids. The V end was cut by 11 bases, the J end by 3 bases, with 13 bases between. CDR3 bases: TGTGCCGCAACGGACATGAAAGAGACCCAGTACTTC. Protein sequence: CAATDMKETQYF.

This clonotype was detected ten times or more. The rearrangement joins TRBV14 to TRBJ2-1; tentatively, D is TRBD2 (6 bases). In germline, CDR1 is SGHDN, CDR2 FVKESK. This CDR3 contains 14 residues. The V gene lost 6 bases and the J gene lost 6 bases, with 15 bases spanning the gap. CDR3 in amino acids: CASRAWGVSNEQFF. The CDR3 DNA follows: TGTGCCAGCAGGGCGTGGGGGGTCTCCAATGAGCAGTTCTTC.

For this clonotype: At one of its ends the junction is not consistent with the germline gene, which may arise from a read error. Here the CDR3 DNA reads TGTGCCAGCATCTTCCAGACTAGCGGGGCCCTGAGCTCCTACGAGCAACACTTC. It yields the protein CASIFQTSGALSSYEQHF. J is TRBJ2-7 and V is TRBV6-1; TRBD2 matches 11 bases. Germline V gene lookup returns CDR1 MNHNS and CDR2 SASEGT. This CDR3 spans 18 amino acids.

The genes are TRBV5-1 and TRBJ2-7; 7 positions agree with TRBD2. The CDR3 is made up of 13 amino acids. The junction had 3 bases not matched to a gene; V was cut back by 0 bases and J by 6 bases. The germline CDR1 and CDR2 sequences are SGHRS and YFSETQ. The CDR3 sequence: CASSLGLAGEQYF. In DNA form, the CDR3 reads TGCGCCAGCAGCTTGGGACTAGCCGGCGAGCAGTACTTC.

Comment on this clonotype: A much larger clone lies one base from this, so it may be a read error. The chain links TRBV4-1 to TRBJ1-5; D not resolved. The length of the CDR3 is 15 residues. CDR1 is MGHRA and CDR2 is YSYEKL in the germline V gene. The V and J ends lost 2 bases and 6 bases respectively, with 14 bases between them. The CDR3 DNA is TGCGCCAGCAGCCAACTCCCGGGAGTAACTCAGCCCCAGCATTTT. The encoded protein is CASSQLPGVTQPQHF.

With respect to this clonotype: Being one base from a much bigger clone, this may be a read error. The chain employs TRBV7-9 and TRBJ2-7; 7 positions match TRBD2. Per germline, CDR1 SEHNR and CDR2 FQNEAQ (reference sequence). This CDR3 has 14 amino acids. CDR3: CANSLAGPAYEQYF. The CDR3 DNA reads TGTGCCAACAGCTTAGCGGGTCCCGCCTACGAGCAGTACTTC.

As to this clonotype: Without the conserved terminal phenylalanine or tryptophan, this CDR3 likely stems from a read error. The CDR3 DNA follows: TGTGCCAGCGGGGAGGGGAGGAGAGATGACGAGCAGTACTCC. It yields the protein CASGEGRRDDEQYS. The rearrangement joins TRBV6-1 to TRBJ2-7, with 7 bases lining up with TRBD2. The CDR3 runs 14 residues. Germline V gives CDR1 MNHNS, CDR2 SASEGT. The junction had 12 bases not matched to a gene; V was cut back by 8 bases and J by 5 bases.

Comments on this clonotype: A read error is likely, as this CDR3 ends without the conserved phenylalanine or tryptophan. The rearrangement joins TRBV5-4 to TRBJ1-5, with a possible D match to TRBD1 (5 bases). Trimming removed 7 bases from V and 6 bases from J, with 17 bases in between. Per germline, CDR1 SGHNT and CDR2 YYREEE (reference sequence). There are 14 residues in the CDR3. The CDR3 nucleotides are TGTGCCAGCTCTCGCGGGGGGGGAGGTCAGCCCCAGCATGTT. This gives the protein CASSRGGGGQPQHV.

Of note for this clonotype: With a much larger clone just one base away, this may be a read error. CDR3 amino acids: CASSLNGYNEQFF. The CDR3 DNA follows: TGTGCCAGCAGCTTGAATGGATACAATGAGCAGTTCTTC. This sequence joins TRBV5-4 and TRBJ2-1; D ambiguous. Germline assignment: CDR1 SGHNT and CDR2 YYREEE (reference sequence). V shed 1 base and J shed 4 bases, with 6 bases lying between them. This CDR3 region has 13 residues.

A remark on this clonotype: A read error may be the cause here, since a much bigger clone is one base away. The V call is TRBV28, the J call TRBJ2-3; D is possibly TRBD2 (6 bases). The V end was cut by 8 bases, the J end by 2 bases, with 20 bases between. This CDR3 region has 16 residues. Germline V CDR1 and CDR2: MDHEN, SYDVKM. CDR3 coding DNA: TGTGCCAGCGGCGCCCCGACTAGGGATCCCACAGATACGCAGTATTTT. This encodes CASGAPTRDPTDTQYF.

Points on this clonotype: One end of the junction fails to match germline, which may point to a read error. J is TRBJ2-1 and V is TRBV11-3, with 8 bases identical to TRBD2. The germline gives CDR1 SGHNT, CDR2 YENEEA. There are 14 residues in the CDR3. The CDR3 sequence is CVSSPLREGNEQFF. The CDR3 DNA reads as TGTGTCAGCAGCCCGCTCCGGGAGGGGAATGAGCAATTCTTC.

In this sample, this clonotype turned up many times. The chain employs TRBV28 and TRBJ1-1; 7 bases match TRBD1. Germline values: CDR1 MDHEN, CDR2 SYDVKM. The J segment lost 8 bases and the V segment lost 5 bases, leaving 5 bases of the junction unmatched. This CDR3 comprises 12 residues. The CDR3, as DNA: TGTGCCAGCAGTACACAGGGGAGGGAAGCTTTCTTT. It codes for CASSTQGREAFF.

The CDR3 nucleotides read TGTGCCAGCGGGCCCGGACTCGGCGCCGATACGCAGTATTTT. Amino acids: CASGPGLGADTQYF. V gene TRBV11-2 combines with J gene TRBJ2-3, with D maybe TRBD2 (5 bases). The CDR3 sequence is 14 residues long. With 8 bases removed from V and 6 bases from J, the gap between germline ends came to 18 bases. Germline assignment: CDR1 SGHAT and CDR2 FQNNGV.

A note on this clonotype: This may arise from a read error, as a much more abundant clone is one base away. CDR3 bases: TGTGCCAGCAACTTGGCCGGGGCAGCAACTAATGAAAAACTGTTTTTT. As protein: CASNLAGAATNEKLFF. The chain combines TRBV5-6 with TRBJ1-4, with D perhaps matching TRBD1 (5 bases). The CDR3 has 16 amino acids. Germline V lookup: CDR1 SGHDT, CDR2 YYEEEE. The variable domain in full, with the rest retrieved from reference TRBV5-6 and TRBJ1-4, is DAGVTQSPTHLIKTRGQQVTLRCSPKSGHDTVSWYQQALGQGPQFIFQYYEEEERQRGNFPDRFSGHQFPNYSSELNVNALLLGDSALYLCASNLAGAATNEKLFFGSGTQLSVL.

This clonotype appeared many times. V usage is TRBV4-1 and J usage is TRBJ2-7; either TRBD1 or TRBD2 may fit D (7 bases each). Trimming shortened V by 4 bases and J by 4 bases, and 14 bases separated the two germline ends. The germline V gene has CDR1 MGHRA and CDR2 YSYEKL. There are 14 residues in the CDR3. As DNA, the CDR3 is TGCGCCAGCAGCCCGGGACAGCGGGGATACGAGCAGTACTTC. Translated: CASSPGQRGYEQYF.

This clonotype has just a few counts. Germline and junction disagree at one end, which may indicate a read error. This chain connects TRBV10-1 to TRBJ2-1; 9 bases map to TRBD1. Germline V gene sequence: CDR1 WNHNN, CDR2 SYGVQD (reference sequence). This CDR3 has 17 residues. DNA for the CDR3: TGCGCCGGCAGTGAGACCCCCGGGACAGGGCGTATTAATGAGCAGTTCTTC. It encodes CAGSETPGTGRINEQFF.

This clonotype was picked up many times. CDR3 residues: CASQPYSNQPQHF. The CDR3 nucleotides are TGTGCCAGTCAGCCTTATAGCAATCAGCCCCAGCATTTT. The chain has TRBV6-5 and TRBJ1-5; D is unresolved. CDR3 length: 13 residues. Germline V gene data show CDR1 as MNHEY and CDR2 as SVGAGI. Deletions cut 9 bases from V and 0 bases from J, with 9 bases between.

On this clonotype: One junction end does not reproduce the germline sequence, and a read error may be involved. The CDR3 DNA reads TGTGGCAGCAGTTTACAGGGGTGGACTGAAGCCTTCTTT. This sequence encodes CGSSLQGWTEAFF. V gene TRBV28 combines with J gene TRBJ1-1; 7 nucleotides align to TRBD1. In germline, CDR1 is MDHEN, CDR2 SYDVKM. There are 13 residues in the CDR3.

A note on this clonotype: Relative to the germline gene, one junction end is altered; a read error may explain this. V usage is TRBV4-1 and J usage is TRBJ1-6; 10 nucleotides align to TRBD1. Germline V lookup: CDR1 MGHRA, CDR2 YSYEKL. The CDR3 has 16 residues. The CDR3 DNA reads TGCGCCAGCAGCCAAGTTTGGGACAGGGGCAGTTCACCCCTGCACTTT. Its translation is CASSQVWDRGSSPLHF.

This clonotype was observed a few times. J is TRBJ2-1 and V is TRBV7-9; TRBD2 matches 13 bases. The germline V gene encodes CDR1 SEHNR and CDR2 FQNEAQ (reference sequence). This CDR3 spans 16 amino acids. V was clipped by 4 bases and J by 9 bases; unmatched bases: 9. This chain's CDR3 is CASSSGLAGDESEQFF. The CDR3 nucleotides are TGTGCCAGCAGCTCCGGACTAGCGGGAGATGAAAGTGAGCAGTTCTTC.

The sample holds a few counts of this clonotype. The chain combines TRBV24-1 with TRBJ2-5, with D possibly being TRBD1 (5 bases). The CDR3 covers 14 residues. Germline CDR1 KGHDR, CDR2 SFDVKD. The V gene lost 4 bases and the J gene lost 3 bases, with 11 bases spanning the gap. The CDR3 here is CATSDFDSEETQYF. CDR3 nucleotide sequence: TGTGCCACCAGTGACTTCGACAGCGAAGAGACCCAGTACTTC.

This clonotype was seen ten or more times. The J gene is TRBJ1-3, the V gene TRBV4-2; TRBD1 aligns across 9 bases. The CDR3 consists of 19 residues. With V trimmed by 1 base and J by 3 bases, 13 bases remained unmatched. The germline V gene has CDR1 LGHNA and CDR2 YNFKEQ. Here the CDR3 reads CASSQVYLGQGEDGNTIYF. The CDR3 coding sequence is TGTGCCAGCAGCCAAGTATATCTGGGACAGGGCGAAGATGGAAACACCATATATTTT.

This rearrangement joins TRBV11-2 to TRBJ2-3; D ambiguous. Germline CDR1 and CDR2: SGHAT and FQNNGV. V was cut by 1 base and J by 7 bases, with 18 bases left in between. The CDR3 is made up of 16 amino acids. The CDR3 spells CASSLGSRPGTNTQYF. CDR3 coding DNA: TGTGCCAGCAGCTTAGGATCCAGGCCCGGCACGAATACGCAGTATTTT. Using reference TRBV11-2 and TRBJ2-3 for the parts outside the CDR3, the full variable domain is EAGVAQSPRYKIIEKRQSVAFWCNPISGHATLYWYQQILGQGPKLLIQFQNNGVVDDSQLPKDRFSAERLKGVDSTLKIQPAKLEDSAVYLCASSLGSRPGTNTQYFGPGTRLTVL.

There are many counts of this clonotype. V is TRBV6-5 and J is TRBJ1-2; D possibly corresponds to TRBD1 (5 bases). The CDR3 runs 16 residues. Trimming shortened V by 0 bases and J by 1 base, and 12 bases separated the two germline ends. Germline values: CDR1 MNHEY, CDR2 SVGAGI. CDR3 loop: CASSYSGQGINYGYTF. The CDR3 DNA reads TGTGCCAGCAGTTACTCTGGGCAGGGCATTAACTATGGCTACACCTTC.

As to this clonotype: A much larger clone lies a single base off, so this may be a read error. The chain uses TRBV14 and TRBJ2-1, with TRBD1 matching over 9 bases. CDR3 length equals 15 residues. Germline values: CDR1 SGHDN, CDR2 FVKESK. V lost 0 bases, J lost 12 bases, and 9 bases stayed unmatched. This CDR3 is CASSQDPGQGIWQFF. The CDR3 DNA is TGTGCCAGCAGCCAAGACCCGGGACAGGGTATTTGGCAGTTCTTC.

Notes on this clonotype: Mismatch with germline at one junction end may stem from a read error. The chain couples TRBV4-1 to TRBJ1-2; no clear D. Germline loops: CDR1 MGHRA, CDR2 YSYEKL. The CDR3 has 9 amino acids. CDR3 residues: CTGKPGYTF. Written as DNA, the CDR3 is TGCACCGGCAAACCGGGCTACACTTTC.

This clonotype has a single count. The V gene is TRBV23-1, the J gene TRBJ2-7; 14 bases match TRBD2. TRBV23-1 is filed as an ORF, its function uncertain. V lost 3 bases, J lost 4 bases, and 11 bases stayed unmatched. The CDR3 is 18 amino acids. In nucleotides, the CDR3 is TGCGCCAGCAGTCACTCCGGGACTAGCGGGAGCCAGCGTTACGAGCAGTACTTC. This encodes CASSHSGTSGSQRYEQYF.

V gene TRBV11-2 combines with J gene TRBJ2-5; TRBD2 is a possible D gene (6 bases). The CDR3 loop spans 14 amino acids. Germline V gene data show CDR1 as SGHAT and CDR2 as FQNNGV. Trimming shortened V by 6 bases and J by 13 bases, and 24 bases separated the two germline ends. The CDR3, as DNA: TGTGCCAGCAGTCGGCGGGACTCACAAGAGACACGGTACTTC. Translating gives CASSRRDSQETRYF.

The chain combines TRBV11-2 with TRBJ2-3, with D possibly matching TRBD2 (6 bases). This CDR3 has 13 amino acids. The germline V gene has CDR1 SGHAT and CDR2 FQNNGV. The CDR3 here is CTSSLGRSGTQYF. The CDR3 DNA reads as TGTACTAGCAGCTTAGGAAGGAGTGGTACGCAGTATTTT. Full variable domain (remainder filled in from reference TRBV11-2 and TRBJ2-3): EAGVAQSPRYKIIEKRQSVAFWCNPISGHATLYWYQQILGQGPKLLIQFQNNGVVDDSQLPKDRFSAERLKGVDSTLKIQPAKLEDSAVYLCTSSLGRSGTQYFGPGTRLTVL.